These 19 T cell receptor beta chains originate from one sample sequenced in a study of OX40 agonist ivuxolimab in advanced cancers. Using immunoSEQ multiplex PCR, the repertoire was profiled, and TCRdb retains in-frame clones only, with some absent. The table records some 83,000 clones, about 86% of them present only once. The sequencing used CD4+ or CD8+ T cells sorted from blood, collected in a trial of the OX40 agonist ivuxolimab. The receptors originated from an adult with an advanced solid tumor such as melanoma, head and neck, liver or kidney cancer.

This chain uses TRBV5-6 with TRBJ2-1; D is undetermined. CDR3 length equals 13 residues. CDR1 is SGHDT and CDR2 is YYEEEE in the germline V gene. V was cut by 3 bases and J by 2 bases, with 6 bases left in between. The CDR3 reads CASSYETYNEQFF. The CDR3 DNA reads as TGTGCCAGCAGCTACGAGACCTACAATGAGCAGTTCTTC.

About this clone: The DNA is omitted, as the CDR3 cannot be located on it reliably, and the CDR3 follows TCRdb's listing. The chain carries TRBV11-3 and TRBJ1-2. The CDR3 spans 17 residues, counting both ends. From germline, CDR1 is SGHNT and CDR2 YENEEA. The CDR3 reads CASSSGRSQEPNYGYTF.

This chain connects TRBV4-1 to TRBJ1-1, with D perhaps TRBD1 (5 bases). V was clipped by 0 bases and J by 11 bases, with 13 bases between them. Germline loops: CDR1 MGHRA, CDR2 YSYEKL. The CDR3 is made up of 13 amino acids. The CDR3 spells CASSQDLTDSAFF. For the CDR3, the DNA is TGCGCCAGCAGCCAAGATCTGACAGACTCGGCTTTCTTT.

The chain is built from TRBV10-3 and TRBJ2-3; weak D call: TRBD1 (6 bases). V gave up 3 bases and J gave up 5 bases, with 12 bases separating them. The CDR3 has 14 amino acids. The germline CDR1 and CDR2 sequences are ENHRY and SYGVKD. The CDR3 spells CAISEGRGEDTQYF. CDR3 bases: TGTGCCATCAGTGAAGGCAGGGGAGAAGATACGCAGTATTTT.

The chain has TRBV5-8 and TRBJ1-2; no firm D call. Per germline, CDR1 SGHTS and CDR2 YDEGEE. This CDR3 contains 10 residues. With 8 bases removed from V and 8 bases from J, the gap between germline ends came to 10 bases. The CDR3: CASGYRGYTF. The CDR3 DNA sequence: TGTGCCAGTGGTTATCGGGGCTACACCTTC.

The chain has TRBV19 and TRBJ2-7, with a weak D call TRBD2 (5 bases). Germline V gene sequence: CDR1 LNHDA, CDR2 SQIVND (reference sequence). The length of the CDR3 is 14 residues. Trimming removed 8 bases from V and 2 bases from J, with 16 bases in between. CDR3 nucleotide sequence: TGTGCCAGTTCGCCTCTAGCTGCCCCCTACGAGCAGTACTTC. Translated: CASSPLAAPYEQYF.

V is TRBV7-8 and J is TRBJ1-3; D call uncertain. Germline V lookup: CDR1 SGHVS, CDR2 FQNEAQ. CDR3 length: 15 residues. Trimming took 0 bases from V and 0 from J, leaving 6 bases between them. The CDR3 region has the DNA TGTGCCAGCAGCTTAGCAGGGAGCTCTGGAAACACCATATATTTT. It codes for CASSLAGSSGNTIYF.

This chain uses TRBV5-5 with TRBJ1-2; a weak D match, TRBD1 (5 bases). The CDR3 sequence is 14 residues long. CDR1 is SGHKS and CDR2 is YYEKEE in the germline V gene (reference sequence). Trimming took off 4 bases at V and 7 bases at J, with 17 bases between the two ends. CDR3 sequence (DNA): TGTGCCAGCAGCCCAGGGACTGTCCTGGGTGGCTACACCTTC. Its translation: CASSPGTVLGGYTF.

The chain uses TRBV14 and TRBJ1-5; 7 bases agree with TRBD1. V lost 5 bases to trimming and J lost 6 bases; unmatched junction nucleotides: 13. Germline V gives CDR1 SGHDN, CDR2 FVKESK. This CDR3 comprises 16 residues. CDR3 region: CASSLNRTGRGQPQHF. The CDR3 bases are TGTGCCAGCAGCTTGAATCGGACAGGCCGCGGTCAGCCCCAGCATTTT. Full variable domain (remainder filled in from reference TRBV14 and TRBJ1-5): EAGVTQFPSHSVIEKGQTVTLRCDPISGHDNLYWYRRVMGKEIKFLLHFVKESKQDESGMPNNRFLAERTGGTYSTLKVQPAELEDSGVYFCASSLNRTGRGQPQHFGDGTRLSIL.

The chain employs TRBV7-9 and TRBJ1-5; D gene ambiguous. This CDR3 has 15 residues. Trimming cost V 0 bases and J 2 bases, with 8 bases left between them. Germline assignment: CDR1 SEHNR and CDR2 FQNEAQ (reference sequence). The CDR3 protein is CASSLAPVGNQPQHF. DNA for the CDR3: TGTGCCAGCAGCTTAGCCCCCGTGGGCAATCAGCCCCAGCATTTT.

CDR3 sequence: CASSLGLAGHQETQYF. The CDR3, as DNA: TGTGCCAGCAGCTTAGGGCTAGCGGGGCACCAAGAGACCCAGTACTTC. V usage is TRBV11-2 and J usage is TRBJ2-5, with 9 nucleotides matching TRBD2. The CDR3 consists of 16 residues. The V segment lost 1 base and the J segment 0 bases; nucleotides outside the gene matches: 3. Germline V gene data show CDR1 as SGHAT and CDR2 as FQNNGV. Drawing the rest from reference TRBV11-2 and TRBJ2-5, the complete variable domain is EAGVAQSPRYKIIEKRQSVAFWCNPISGHATLYWYQQILGQGPKLLIQFQNNGVVDDSQLPKDRFSAERLKGVDSTLKIQPAKLEDSAVYLCASSLGLAGHQETQYFGPGTRLLVL.

The chain recombines TRBV15 with TRBJ1-5, with 7 bases fitting TRBD1. This CDR3 is 15 amino acids long. Unmatched junction bases numbered 3, after V lost 0 bases and J lost 4 bases. CDR1 LNHNV and CDR2 YYDKDF come from the germline V gene (reference sequence). CDR3 sequence reads: CATSRDLQGNQPQHF. The DNA of the CDR3 is TGTGCCACCAGCAGAGATCTACAGGGGAATCAGCCCCAGCATTTT.

This sequence joins TRBV4-1 and TRBJ2-5; 13 nucleotides line up with TRBD2. Germline CDR1 reads MGHRA; CDR2 reads YSYEKL. Trimming at V came to 2 bases and at J to 5 bases, leaving 5 bases not matched to a gene. The CDR3 extends over 16 amino acids. As DNA, the CDR3 is TGCGCCAGCAGCCAACGGACTAGCGGGAGTATCGAGACCCAGTACTTC. This sequence encodes CASSQRTSGSIETQYF.

The genes are TRBV30 and TRBJ1-3; D may be TRBD1 (5 bases). Trimming took off 1 base at V and 0 bases at J, with 16 bases between the two ends. Germline CDR1 GTSNPN, CDR2 SVGIG (reference sequence). This CDR3 is 17 amino acids long. This chain's CDR3 is CAWSGSGTGLSGNTIYF. The CDR3 bases are TGTGCCTGGAGTGGATCGGGCACAGGTCTCTCTGGAAACACCATATATTTT.

This clone was detected only a few times. CDR3: CASSQTNGDTQYF. The CDR3 bases are TGTGCCAGCTCACAAACTAACGGAGATACGCAGTATTTT. V usage is TRBV18 and J usage is TRBJ2-3; no definite D call. V lost 4 bases and J lost 5, with 10 bases in between. The CDR3 consists of 13 residues. The V gene's germline CDR1 is KGHSH and CDR2 LQKENI.

This chain joins TRBV14 and TRBJ1-1; D not certain. CDR1 SGHDN and CDR2 FVKESK come from the germline V gene. This CDR3 has 14 residues. Between the trimmed V and J ends, which lost 1 base and 1 base, there was a span of 7 bases. Here the CDR3 reads CASSQGLGNTEAFF. CDR3 DNA: TGTGCCAGCAGCCAAGGGCTAGGGAACACTGAAGCTTTCTTT.

The rearrangement links TRBV18 to TRBJ2-3; D is ambiguous. Germline V gene data show CDR1 as KGHSH and CDR2 as LQKENI. The CDR3 runs to 14 residues. V was shortened by 5 bases and J by 0 bases, with 9 bases between the two germline ends. The CDR3 coding sequence is TGTGCCAGCTCAGGCACAATAAGCACAGATACGCAGTATTTT. Its translation: CASSGTISTDTQYF.

The chain couples TRBV5-5 to TRBJ2-5; D is possibly TRBD2 (5 bases). Germline V gene sequence: CDR1 SGHKS, CDR2 YYEKEE (reference sequence). The CDR3 loop spans 16 amino acids. V lost 2 bases, J lost 2 bases, and 16 bases lay in between. The CDR3 DNA reads as TGTGCCAGCAGCTTTCGCCTCGCGGGTGAACAAGAGACCCAGTACTTC. This sequence encodes CASSFRLAGEQETQYF. Full variable domain (outside the CDR3, taken from reference TRBV5-5 and TRBJ2-5): DAGVTQSPTHLIKTRGQQVTLRCSPISGHKSVSWYQQVLGQGPQFIFQYYEKEERGRGNFPDRFSARQFPNYSSELNVNALLLGDSALYLCASSFRLAGEQETQYFGPGTRLLVL.

The chain combines TRBV9 with TRBJ1-2; 7 bases agree with TRBD1. This CDR3 comprises 13 residues. Germline lookup yields CDR1 SGDLS and CDR2 YYNGEE. J gave up 7 bases and V 4 bases, and 7 bases lay outside the gene matches. CDR3 in amino acids: CASSPRTGLGYTF. The CDR3 nucleotides are TGTGCCAGCAGCCCTCGGACAGGCCTTGGCTACACCTTC.